The 29 T cell receptor beta chains given below trace back to one sample, sequenced in a study of T cell responses to AZD1222 COVID-19 vaccine. TCRdb's table, derived via immunoSEQ multiplex PCR, lists solely in-frame clones and lacks some. The sample includes about 100,000 clones, around nine tenths of them seen just once. This specimen consisted of peripheral blood, obtained on day 0 of MenACWY control vaccination. The receptors were gathered from an adult in good health.

The CDR3 coding sequence is TGTGCCATCAGTGAGCAGGGTGTGGAAGGCGAGCAGTACTTC. It encodes CAISEQGVEGEQYF. The chain has TRBV10-3 and TRBJ2-7; D might be TRBD1 (5 bases). Germline CDR1 ENHRY, CDR2 SYGVKD. This CDR3 comprises 14 residues. Between the trimmed V and J ends, which lost 2 bases and 6 bases, there was a span of 14 bases.

This sequence joins TRBV10-3 and TRBJ1-1; weak D call: TRBD1 (6 bases). Trimming took off 2 bases at V and 6 bases at J, with 22 bases between the two ends. This CDR3 has 17 amino acids. Germline assignment: CDR1 ENHRY and CDR2 SYGVKD. The CDR3 reads CAISEPGSISGEAEAFF. In DNA, the CDR3 is TGTGCCATCAGTGAGCCGGGCTCCATTTCAGGGGAGGCTGAAGCTTTCTTT.

V is TRBV6-5 and J is TRBJ1-1; D is uncertain. The germline V gene has CDR1 MNHEY and CDR2 SVGAGI. CDR3 size: 13 residues. Trimming left V 6 bases short and J 4 bases short, with 12 bases between. The CDR3 nucleotides are TGTGCCAGCAGCACGTTCCGGGGCACTGAAGCTTTCTTT. It encodes CASSTFRGTEAFF.

V usage is TRBV5-5 and J usage is TRBJ2-7; D could derive from TRBD1 or TRBD2 (5 bases each). Per germline, CDR1 SGHKS and CDR2 YYEKEE (reference sequence). Trimming took 4 bases from V and 3 from J, leaving 14 bases between them. This CDR3 comprises 14 residues. The DNA for the CDR3 is TGTGCCAGCAGCACGGGACGGGTTATCTACGAGCAGTACTTC. Protein: CASSTGRVIYEQYF.

V and J are TRBV4-3 and TRBJ1-4; D unclear. The length of the CDR3 is 16 residues. Trimming took 0 bases from V and 0 from J, leaving 8 bases between them. CDR1 and CDR2 from the germline V gene are LGHNA and YSLEER. The DNA for the CDR3 is TGCGCCAGCAGCCAAGATATGGCGACAACTAATGAAAAACTGTTTTTT. Translation: CASSQDMATTNEKLFF.

V usage is TRBV19 and J usage is TRBJ1-1; D gene uncertain. The germline V gene has CDR1 LNHDA and CDR2 SQIVND (reference sequence). The V end lost 1 base, the J end lost 2 bases, and 11 bases lay between the germline ends. This CDR3 contains 15 residues. This CDR3 is CASSIVVGLNTEAFF. The DNA for the CDR3 is TGTGCCAGTAGTATAGTAGTCGGGCTCAACACTGAAGCTTTCTTT.

This sequence joins TRBV18 and TRBJ1-5; 8 positions match TRBD1. The CDR3 consists of 15 residues. CDR1 and CDR2 (germline): KGHSH, LQKENI. The V and J ends lost 3 bases and 6 bases, in that order; junction bases with no gene match: 7. This chain's CDR3 is CASSPKQGVSQPQHF. The CDR3 DNA reads as TGTGCCAGCTCACCTAAACAGGGGGTGAGTCAGCCCCAGCATTTT.

The genes are TRBV2 and TRBJ2-7; D is possibly TRBD1 (6 bases). Germline-derived CDR1 and CDR2 are SNHLY and FYNNEI. The CDR3 spans 15 residues. Trimming shortened V by 1 base and J by 2 bases, and 12 bases separated the two germline ends. CDR3: CASSEVGQITYEQYF. The CDR3 region has the DNA TGTGCCAGCAGTGAAGTTGGACAGATCACCTACGAGCAGTACTTC.

The rearrangement uses TRBV10-1 and TRBJ2-5; D assignment may be TRBD1 or TRBD2 (7 bases each). V was shortened by 3 bases and J by 3 bases, with 17 bases between the two germline ends. The CDR3 is made up of 16 amino acids. CDR1 is WNHNN, CDR2 SYGVQD, per germline (reference sequence). The CDR3 sequence: CASSDHRAGQKETQYF. DNA for the CDR3: TGCGCCAGCAGTGATCATAGAGCGGGACAGAAAGAGACCCAGTACTTC.

The V gene is TRBV5-4, the J gene TRBJ2-1, with 8 nucleotides matching TRBD2. The trim removed 2 bases at V and 4 bases at J, leaving 5 bases unmatched. The CDR3 has 15 amino acids. Germline V gene data show CDR1 as SGHNT and CDR2 as YYREEE (reference sequence). In DNA, the CDR3 is TGTGCCAGCAGCTTCGCGGGGGGCTTGTACAATGAGCAGTTCTTC. It is translated as CASSFAGGLYNEQFF.

The chain joins TRBV2 to TRBJ1-6; TRBD1 is a possible D gene (5 bases). Germline lookup yields CDR1 SNHLY and CDR2 FYNNEI. CDR3 length: 15 amino acids. V was cut by 1 base and J by 4 bases, with 8 bases left in between. CDR3 nucleotide sequence: TGTGCCAGCAGTGAAGAAGGGGCTTATAATTCACCCCTCCACTTT. Its protein product is CASSEEGAYNSPLHF.

J is TRBJ1-1 and V is TRBV4-3; D possibly corresponds to TRBD1 (5 bases). Germline CDR1 reads LGHNA; CDR2 reads YSLEER. V lost 1 base and J 3 bases, leaving 18 bases between the germline ends. The CDR3 is made up of 17 amino acids. The CDR3 loop reads CASSQVGYGRVYTEAFF. CDR3 sequence (DNA): TGCGCCAGCAGCCAAGTCGGATACGGCAGGGTCTACACTGAAGCTTTCTTT.

This chain uses TRBV6-5 with TRBJ2-7, with 7 bases matching TRBD1. This CDR3 has 15 amino acids. V was clipped by 0 bases and J by 2 bases; unmatched bases: 4. The germline CDR1 and CDR2 sequences are MNHEY and SVGAGI. DNA for the CDR3: TGTGCCAGCAGTTACTCGTTGCAGGGGGCCTACGAGCAGTACTTC. Its protein is CASSYSLQGAYEQYF.

The V gene is TRBV27, the J gene TRBJ1-5; unclear D gene. The CDR3 extends over 14 amino acids. The V gene's germline CDR1 is MNHEY and CDR2 SMNVEV (reference sequence). V was pared by 2 bases and J by 0 bases, with 5 bases between. The CDR3 nucleotides read TGTGCCAGCAGTTTAGGATATAGCAATCAGCCCCAGCATTTT. As protein: CASSLGYSNQPQHF.

This clone was observed a few times. V usage is TRBV7-2 and J usage is TRBJ1-1; D possibly corresponds to TRBD1 (6 bases). Trimming left V 3 bases short and J 1 base short, with 12 bases between. This CDR3 region has 15 residues. Germline V gene sequence: CDR1 SGHTA, CDR2 FQGNSA. This CDR3 reads CASSFLTTGNTEAFF. The CDR3 DNA sequence: TGTGCCAGCAGCTTCCTGACGACAGGGAACACTGAAGCTTTCTTT.

The V gene is TRBV25-1, the J gene TRBJ2-3; 8 nucleotides align to TRBD2. This CDR3 is built from 16 residues. Germline trimming cut 1 base from V and 5 bases from J; bases unmatched to any gene: 8. Germline V lookup: CDR1 MGHDK, CDR2 SYGVNS. The CDR3 sequence is CASSESLRGAGDTQYF. CDR3 DNA: TGTGCCAGCAGTGAATCGTTGCGGGGGGCAGGAGATACGCAGTATTTT.

The chain joins TRBV6-5 to TRBJ2-5, with D perhaps TRBD1 (6 bases). CDR3 length equals 13 residues. Trimming took off 6 bases at V and 5 bases at J, with 13 bases between the two ends. Germline lookup yields CDR1 MNHEY and CDR2 SVGAGI. CDR3 DNA: TGTGCCAGCAGGACAGGTGCGCGGGAGACCCAGTACTTC. This gives the protein CASRTGARETQYF.

This clone occurred once. The rearrangement links TRBV9 to TRBJ1-1; no firm D call. Trimming removed 3 bases at V and 0 bases at J, with 12 bases between. The CDR3 is made up of 15 amino acids. Germline V gene lookup returns CDR1 SGDLS and CDR2 YYNGEE. The CDR3 sequence: CASSAKREMNTEAFF. In nucleotides, the CDR3 is TGTGCCAGCAGCGCCAAACGTGAGATGAACACTGAAGCTTTCTTT.

Only a few counts were recorded for this clone. This chain connects TRBV5-1 to TRBJ1-2; D is undetermined. Trimming pared 0 bases from V and 8 bases from J, leaving 14 bases between. CDR1 SGHRS and CDR2 YFSETQ come from the germline V gene. The CDR3 consists of 14 residues. CDR3 in DNA: TGCGCCAGCAGCTTGGCGGCAGAAACTGGCGGCTACACCTTC. This sequence encodes CASSLAAETGGYTF.

Here the CDR3 reads CATTPNTGELFF. The CDR3 DNA reads as TGTGCCACCACTCCGAACACCGGGGAGCTGTTTTTT. The J gene is TRBJ2-2, the V gene TRBV12-3 or TRBV12-4; D is uncertain. The CDR3 length is 12 residues. V shed 10 bases and J shed 0 bases, with 6 bases lying between them.

V gene TRBV24-1 combines with J gene TRBJ2-7, with a tentative D call TRBD1 (5 bases). Germline V lookup: CDR1 KGHDR, CDR2 SFDVKD. Trimming removed 5 bases at V and 3 bases at J, with 10 bases between. CDR3 size: 13 residues. Here the CDR3 DNA reads TGTGCCACCAGTGTTCGGACACTCTACGAGCAGTACTTC. Protein: CATSVRTLYEQYF.

The CDR3 nucleotides are TGTGCCAGCAGCTTGGACTTCCAGGGAAATGGGGCCAACGTCCTGACTTTC. Translated, it gives CASSLDFQGNGANVLTF. V is TRBV5-4 and J is TRBJ2-6; D is possibly TRBD1 (5 bases). CDR1 is SGHNT, CDR2 YYREEE, per germline (reference sequence). The CDR3 runs to 17 residues. Trimming took off 0 bases at V and 3 bases at J, with 13 bases between the two ends.

The chain carries TRBV10-1 and TRBJ1-1; tentatively, D is TRBD1 (6 bases). V was trimmed by 2 bases and J by 5 bases, leaving 12 bases between them. CDR1 and CDR2 from the germline V gene are WNHNN and SYGVQD (reference sequence). The CDR3 covers 14 residues. The CDR3 spells CASSENRERTEAFF. CDR3 DNA: TGCGCCAGCAGTGAGAACAGGGAAAGGACTGAAGCTTTCTTT.

V gene TRBV7-2 combines with J gene TRBJ2-2; possible D gene TRBD1, 5 bases. The CDR3 spans 15 residues. V shed 2 bases and J shed 7 bases, with 14 bases lying between them. In germline, CDR1 is SGHTA, CDR2 FQGNSA. Here the CDR3 reads CASSLRQGLGGELFF. The CDR3 DNA reads TGTGCCAGCAGCTTACGTCAGGGTTTAGGCGGGGAGCTGTTTTTT.

V gene TRBV7-2 combines with J gene TRBJ2-1; 7 bases map to TRBD1. CDR1 and CDR2 (germline): SGHTA, FQGNSA. The CDR3 contains 14 residues. With V trimmed by 4 bases and J by 7 bases, 7 bases remained unmatched. The CDR3 nucleotides read TGTGCCAGCAGCTCCGAGACAGGGTCAAATGAGCAGTTCTTC. Translated, it gives CASSSETGSNEQFF. Combining the CDR3 with reference TRBV7-2 and TRBJ2-1 gives the whole variable domain GAGVSQSPSNKVTEKGKDVELRCDPISGHTALYWYRQSLGQGLEFLIYFQGNSAPDKSGLPSDRFSAERTGGSVSTLTIQRTQQEDSAVYLCASSSETGSNEQFFGPGTRLTVL.

This chain connects TRBV7-3 to TRBJ1-1, with D maybe TRBD1 (5 bases). Trimming took off 5 bases at V and 4 bases at J, with 17 bases between the two ends. This CDR3 region has 15 residues. Germline V CDR1 and CDR2: SGHTA, FQGTGA. CDR3 sequence (DNA): TGTGCCAGCAGCCCCCCCGGGGGGGAGAGCACTGAAGCTTTCTTT. It yields the protein CASSPPGGESTEAFF.

The chain employs TRBV30 and TRBJ2-7; D ambiguous. The ends were cut back, 0 bases at V and 2 bases at J, with 14 bases in the middle. The length of the CDR3 is 15 residues. Germline V gives CDR1 GTSNPN, CDR2 SVGIG (reference sequence). CDR3 amino acids: CAWSVQGSRTYEQYF. CDR3 in DNA: TGTGCCTGGAGTGTACAAGGGTCCCGAACCTACGAGCAGTACTTC.

V and J are TRBV7-8 and TRBJ1-2; D may be TRBD1 (6 bases). Trimming took off 5 bases at V and 8 bases at J, with 18 bases between the two ends. The CDR3 totals 14 residues. The germline V gene has CDR1 SGHVS and CDR2 FQNEAQ. The CDR3 DNA sequence: TGTGCCAGCAGCAGCGGAGGGGGTTATCAGGGCTACACCTTC. Protein product: CASSSGGGYQGYTF.

This clone was counted a few times. CDR3 residues: CASSYSARYNGAEAFF. The CDR3 DNA follows: TGTGCCAGCAGTTACTCGGCCCGTTACAACGGCGCTGAAGCTTTCTTT. The chain uses TRBV6-5 and TRBJ1-1; D not resolved. CDR1 and CDR2 (germline): MNHEY, SVGAGI. This CDR3 has 16 residues. Deletions cut 0 bases from V and 6 bases from J, with 17 bases between.